This T cell receptor (beta chain) came from a study of blood T cell repertoires in COVID-19. Across the whole study: Collection of acute and convalescent COVID-19 samples took place in the United States, Italy and Spain. From T cells, B-cell-depleted T cells, or PBMCs came the material, which was cDNA or gDNA.

CDR3 length equals 14 residues. Trimming at V came to 10 bases and at J to 5 bases, leaving 11 bases not matched to a gene. CDR1 and CDR2 (germline): LNHDA, SQIVND (reference sequence). As handled by the study authors: From reference gene primer amplification, estimates of nucleated cell counts were derived. Generated by immunoSEQ multiplex PCR, the TCRdb table keeps only in-frame clones and is missing some. That table furnishes V, J and clone size, whereas the DNA furnished D and trimming. The profile shows 75,000 to 100,000 clones, around 87% of them singletons. The sequence was obtained from a woman older than 75 with acute or convalescent COVID-19. Material for sequencing was peripheral blood. This chain connects TRBV19 to TRBJ2-7; 10 nucleotides align to TRBD1. CDR3 DNA sequence: TGTGCCACCAGAGACAGGGGGCTATGGAACGAGCAGTACTTC. Its translation: CATRDRGLWNEQYF.